These 25 T cell receptor beta chains came from one sample sequenced in a study of PD-1 blockade in classical Hodgkin lymphoma. Every single patient, without exception, relapsed after autologous stem cell transplantation, and brentuximab vedotin exposure varied. Libraries were prepared by immunoSEQ multiplex PCR; TCRdb keeps only in-frame clonotypes and omits some of them. The table shows fewer than 25,000 clones, with under 80% occurring only once. The source was peripheral blood mononuclear cells (PBMCs), collected at baseline. The source is a human donor with classical Hodgkin lymphoma.

This chain joins TRBV19 and TRBJ2-7, with 10 bases fitting TRBD1. Germline V lookup: CDR1 LNHDA, CDR2 SQIVND (reference sequence). The CDR3 covers 15 residues. J was trimmed by 3 bases and V by 1 base; bases with no gene match: 3. The CDR3: CASSIGDRGLYEQYF. The CDR3 coding sequence is TGTGCCAGTAGTATAGGGGACAGGGGCCTCTACGAGCAGTACTTC.

V gene TRBV4-3 combines with J gene TRBJ2-1; a weak D match, TRBD1 (6 bases). Germline V gives CDR1 LGHNA, CDR2 YSLEER. CDR3 length equals 16 residues. The V and J ends lost 0 bases and 5 bases respectively, with 14 bases between them. CDR3 region: CASSQDRQGFHNEQFF. The DNA for the CDR3 is TGCGCCAGCAGCCAAGATAGGCAGGGGTTCCACAATGAGCAGTTCTTC.

V usage is TRBV28 and J usage is TRBJ2-1; TRBD2 agrees at 9 bases. The CDR3 length is 12 residues. Germline V gene sequence: CDR1 MDHEN, CDR2 SYDVKM. V shed 6 bases and J 12 bases; nucleotides not matched to a gene: 6. The CDR3 DNA reads TGTGCCAGCAGGCTACTAGCGGGTCGGCAGTTCTTC. This codes for CASRLLAGRQFF.

The chain combines TRBV9 with TRBJ2-3; D might be TRBD2 (6 bases). This CDR3 region has 15 residues. V was clipped by 4 bases and J by 4 bases, with 16 bases between them. Germline V gene data show CDR1 as SGDLS and CDR2 as YYNGEE. This CDR3 is CASSPRRDLADTQYF. The CDR3 DNA reads as TGTGCCAGCAGCCCCAGAAGGGACTTAGCAGATACGCAGTATTTT.

The chain carries TRBV14 and TRBJ2-3; perhaps TRBD2 as D (5 bases). The CDR3 spans 17 residues. Germline CDR1 reads SGHDN; CDR2 reads FVKESK. Trimming removed 1 base at V and 1 base at J, with 15 bases between. CDR3 protein: CASSQGYYGEGTDTQYF. CDR3 coding DNA: TGTGCCAGCAGCCAAGGGTACTACGGGGAAGGCACAGATACGCAGTATTTT.

V gene TRBV6-5 combines with J gene TRBJ1-2; D is possibly TRBD1 (5 bases). Germline V gene lookup returns CDR1 MNHEY and CDR2 SVGAGI. V was shortened by 8 bases and J by 4 bases, with 11 bases between the two germline ends. The CDR3 has 12 residues. The CDR3 DNA reads TGTGCCAGCGGGGACCGACGCTATGGCTACACCTTC. Translated, it gives CASGDRRYGYTF.

This chain connects TRBV6-6 to TRBJ1-1; D not certain. The CDR3 covers 14 residues. Germline V gene data show CDR1 as MNHNY and CDR2 as SVGAGI (reference sequence). Trimming took 0 bases from V and 4 from J, leaving 9 bases between them. The CDR3 nucleotides are TGTGCCAGCAGTTACTCTTCGGGTAGCACTGAAGCTTTCTTT. Translated: CASSYSSGSTEAFF.

The chain has TRBV18 and TRBJ1-4; 10 nucleotides align to TRBD1. Trimming took 6 bases from V and 7 from J; bases not matched to a gene: 8. In germline, CDR1 is KGHSH, CDR2 LQKENI. The CDR3 consists of 15 residues. The CDR3 nucleotides read TGTGCCAGCTCGACCGGGACAGGGGTTGTTGAAAAACTGTTTTTT. It codes for CASSTGTGVVEKLFF. The entire variable domain, with the rest obtained from reference TRBV18 and TRBJ1-4, is as follows: NAGVMQNPRHLVRRRGQEARLRCSPMKGHSHVYWYRQLPEEGLKFMVYLQKENIIDESGMPKERFSAEFPKEGPSILRIQQVVRGDSAAYFCASSTGTGVVEKLFFGSGTQLSVL.

V gene TRBV30 combines with J gene TRBJ2-6, with TRBD1 as a possible D gene (6 bases). Germline V gene lookup returns CDR1 GTSNPN and CDR2 SVGIG (reference sequence). The V end lost 4 bases, the J end lost 0 bases, and 10 bases lay between the germline ends. The CDR3 has 15 residues. CDR3 coding DNA: TGTGCCTGGATACAGGGAGTCTCTGGGGCCAACGTCCTGACTTTC. Its protein is CAWIQGVSGANVLTF.

This clone was observed once. The V gene is TRBV19, the J gene TRBJ2-4; TRBD2 aligns across 7 bases. V lost 7 bases to trimming and J lost 8 bases; unmatched junction nucleotides: 8. CDR1 and CDR2 (germline): LNHDA, SQIVND (reference sequence). CDR3 length equals 13 residues. Here the CDR3 DNA reads TGTGCCAGTACCTCGCCCCGGGGGGACATTCAGTACTTC. It yields the protein CASTSPRGDIQYF.

This rearrangement joins TRBV11-3 to TRBJ2-5; the match to TRBD2 covers 13 bases. This CDR3 comprises 15 residues. The trim removed 2 bases at V and 5 bases at J, leaving 2 bases unmatched. The germline V gene has CDR1 SGHNT and CDR2 YENEEA. The CDR3 nucleotides read TGTGCCAGCAGCTTAAGGACTAGCGGGAGTGAGACCCAGTACTTC. Translation: CASSLRTSGSETQYF.

The chain employs TRBV4-3 and TRBJ2-6; the D gene is possibly TRBD1 (6 bases). The CDR3 covers 16 residues. Trimming stripped 0 bases from V and 0 bases from J, with 6 bases between. Germline CDR1 and CDR2: LGHNA and YSLEER. The CDR3 nucleotides read TGCGCCAGCAGCCAAGACAGGGGCTCTGGGGCCAACGTCCTGACTTTC. It yields the protein CASSQDRGSGANVLTF.

CDR3: CASSKSGYEQYF. The CDR3 DNA reads as TGTGCCAGCAGCAAATCTGGCTACGAGCAGTACTTC. V and J are TRBV25-1 and TRBJ2-7, with no clear D. Trimming removed 6 bases at V and 3 bases at J, with 9 bases between. The CDR3 is 12 residues long. Germline V gives CDR1 MGHDK, CDR2 SYGVNS.

The gene calls are TRBV7-8 and TRBJ2-7; weak D call: TRBD1 (5 bases). V lost 5 bases and J lost 2, with 10 bases in between. This CDR3 is 13 amino acids long. Germline-derived CDR1 and CDR2 are SGHVS and FQNEAQ. The CDR3 DNA reads as TGTGCCAGCAGCCAAGACAGAACCTACGAGCAGTACTTC. This translates into CASSQDRTYEQYF.

In its sample, this clone was seen once. V is TRBV19 and J is TRBJ2-1, with 7 bases that match TRBD2. Germline loops: CDR1 LNHDA, CDR2 SQIVND (reference sequence). J lost 0 bases, V lost 7 bases, and 9 bases had no gene match. The CDR3 sequence is 16 residues long. The CDR3 reads CASIGASGSSYNEQFF. The CDR3 coding sequence is TGTGCCAGTATAGGGGCTAGCGGTAGCTCCTACAATGAGCAGTTCTTC.

The genes are TRBV5-4 and TRBJ2-5, with 10 positions matching TRBD1. Trimming removed 3 bases from V and 3 bases from J; junction bases left unmatched: 8. Germline V gene data show CDR1 as SGHNT and CDR2 as YYREEE (reference sequence). This CDR3 is built from 16 residues. The CDR3 region has the DNA TGTGCCAGCAGCTCCACCGGGGACAGGGGAAAAGAGACCCAGTACTTC. This translates into CASSSTGDRGKETQYF.

The rearrangement uses TRBV4-3 and TRBJ1-3; no clear D gene. The V gene lost 1 base and the J gene lost 0 bases, with 7 bases spanning the gap. In germline, CDR1 is LGHNA, CDR2 YSLEER. This CDR3 is 15 amino acids long. The CDR3 here is CASSQGVVSGNTIYF. The CDR3 coding sequence is TGCGCCAGCAGCCAAGGCGTCGTCTCTGGAAACACCATATATTTT.

This clone appeared a single time. The rearrangement joins TRBV5-6 to TRBJ1-5; 8 positions match TRBD1. Germline trimming cut 0 bases from V and 0 bases from J; bases unmatched to any gene: 5. The CDR3 spans 17 residues. The germline CDR1 and CDR2 sequences are SGHDT and YYEEEE. The CDR3 nucleotides are TGTGCCAGCAGCTTGGGGACAGGGTTATATAGCAATCAGCCCCAGCATTTT. This gives the protein CASSLGTGLYSNQPQHF. Looking up the rest from reference TRBV5-6 and TRBJ1-5 gives the full variable domain: DAGVTQSPTHLIKTRGQQVTLRCSPKSGHDTVSWYQQALGQGPQFIFQYYEEEERQRGNFPDRFSGHQFPNYSSELNVNALLLGDSALYLCASSLGTGLYSNQPQHFGDGTRLSIL.

The chain uses TRBV5-4 and TRBJ2-2; 8 bases line up with TRBD1. The germline gives CDR1 SGHNT, CDR2 YYREEE (reference sequence). The CDR3 spans 15 residues. The trim removed 4 bases at V and 3 bases at J, leaving 5 bases unmatched. Written as DNA, the CDR3 is TGTGCCAGCAGCCGACAGGACAGGGACACCGGGGAGCTGTTTTTT. Protein: CASSRQDRDTGELFF.

This chain joins TRBV7-2 and TRBJ2-7, with 7 bases fitting TRBD2. Trimming at V came to 2 bases and at J to 2 bases, leaving 6 bases not matched to a gene. CDR1 SGHTA and CDR2 FQGNSA come from the germline V gene. The CDR3 covers 15 residues. CDR3 amino acids: CASSLLASGAYEQYF. DNA for the CDR3: TGTGCCAGCAGCTTATTGGCTAGCGGCGCCTACGAGCAGTACTTC.

The chain is built from TRBV4-1 and TRBJ2-5, with D tentatively TRBD1 or TRBD2 (5 bases each). The CDR3 has 15 amino acids. Trimming cost V 2 bases and J 4 bases, with 14 bases left between them. Germline values: CDR1 MGHRA, CDR2 YSYEKL. CDR3 loop: CASSQIGIGTETQYF. The CDR3 nucleotides read TGCGCCAGCAGCCAAATAGGTATAGGGACAGAGACCCAGTACTTC.

The V gene is TRBV7-3, the J gene TRBJ2-2; D might be TRBD1 (5 bases). Germline V gene lookup returns CDR1 SGHTA and CDR2 FQGTGA. This CDR3 has 14 amino acids. Trimming shortened V by 2 bases and J by 6 bases, and 10 bases separated the two germline ends. The CDR3 reads CASSLVTGAGELFF. In nucleotides, the CDR3 is TGTGCCAGCAGCTTAGTTACAGGTGCCGGGGAGCTGTTTTTT.

The chain employs TRBV5-1 and TRBJ1-6; D unresolved. Germline CDR1 SGHRS, CDR2 YFSETQ. CDR3 length equals 14 residues. V was clipped by 4 bases and J by 7 bases, with 12 bases between them. CDR3 amino acids: CASSVDRVNSPLHF. The CDR3 nucleotides read TGCGCCAGCAGCGTTGATAGGGTGAATTCACCCCTCCACTTT.

The gene calls are TRBV19 and TRBJ1-6, with D maybe TRBD1 (6 bases). V lost 5 bases, J lost 6 bases, and 14 bases lay in between. Germline V gene sequence: CDR1 LNHDA, CDR2 SQIVND (reference sequence). CDR3 length: 15 amino acids. The CDR3 coding sequence is TGTGCCAGTAGTGAGACAGGCTACACTAATTCACCCCTCCACTTT. This codes for CASSETGYTNSPLHF.

V is TRBV7-9 and J is TRBJ2-7; a possible D gene is TRBD2 (6 bases). V lost 1 base and J lost 5, with 12 bases in between. The CDR3 runs to 14 residues. Germline lookup yields CDR1 SEHNR and CDR2 FQNEAQ (reference sequence). The CDR3 spells CASSLGGERDEQYF. The DNA of the CDR3 is TGTGCCAGCAGCTTAGGGGGAGAGCGGGACGAGCAGTACTTC.